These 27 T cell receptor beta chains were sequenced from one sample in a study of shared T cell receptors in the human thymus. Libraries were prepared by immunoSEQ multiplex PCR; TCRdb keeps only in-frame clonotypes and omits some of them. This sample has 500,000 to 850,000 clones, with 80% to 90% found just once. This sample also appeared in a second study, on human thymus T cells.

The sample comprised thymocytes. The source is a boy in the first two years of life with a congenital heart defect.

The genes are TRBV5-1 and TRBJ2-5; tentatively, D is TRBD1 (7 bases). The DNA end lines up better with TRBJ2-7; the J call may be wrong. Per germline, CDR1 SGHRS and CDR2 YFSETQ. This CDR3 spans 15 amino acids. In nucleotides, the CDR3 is TGCGCCAGCAGCTCGGAGACAGGGAGGTCCTACGAGCAGTACTTC. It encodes CASSSETGRSYEQYF.

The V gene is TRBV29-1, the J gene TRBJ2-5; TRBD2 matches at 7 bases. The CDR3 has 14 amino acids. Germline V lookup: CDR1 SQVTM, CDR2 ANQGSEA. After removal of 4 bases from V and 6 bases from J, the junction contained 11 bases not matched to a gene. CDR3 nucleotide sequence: TGCAGCGTTGTGGGGGGGGAGGGCAAAAAGACCCAGTACTTC. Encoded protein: CSVVGGEGKKTQYF.

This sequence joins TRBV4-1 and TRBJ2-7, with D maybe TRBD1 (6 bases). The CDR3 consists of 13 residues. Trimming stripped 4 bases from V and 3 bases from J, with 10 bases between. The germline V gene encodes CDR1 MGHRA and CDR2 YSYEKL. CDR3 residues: CASSLGQYYEQYF. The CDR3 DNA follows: TGCGCCAGCAGCCTCGGACAGTACTACGAGCAGTACTTC.

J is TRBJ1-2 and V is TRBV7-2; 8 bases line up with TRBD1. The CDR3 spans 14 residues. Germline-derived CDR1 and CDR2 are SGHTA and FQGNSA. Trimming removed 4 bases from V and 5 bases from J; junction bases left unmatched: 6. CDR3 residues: CASSCSRGLYGYTF. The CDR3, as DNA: TGTGCCAGCAGCTGCAGCAGGGGGCTTTATGGCTACACCTTC.

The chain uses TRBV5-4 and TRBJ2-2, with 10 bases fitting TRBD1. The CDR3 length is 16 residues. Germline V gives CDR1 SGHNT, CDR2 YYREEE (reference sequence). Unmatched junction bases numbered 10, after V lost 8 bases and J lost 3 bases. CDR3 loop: CARRQGARLYTGELFF. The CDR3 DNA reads TGTGCCAGGAGACAGGGGGCGCGATTATACACCGGGGAGCTGTTTTTT.

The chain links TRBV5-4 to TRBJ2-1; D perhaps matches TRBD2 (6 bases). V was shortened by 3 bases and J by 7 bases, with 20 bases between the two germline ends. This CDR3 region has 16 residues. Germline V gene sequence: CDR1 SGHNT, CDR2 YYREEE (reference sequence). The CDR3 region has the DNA TGTGCCAGCAGCTCATTAGCGGACCTCGAGGTAAATGAGCAGTTCTTC. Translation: CASSSLADLEVNEQFF.

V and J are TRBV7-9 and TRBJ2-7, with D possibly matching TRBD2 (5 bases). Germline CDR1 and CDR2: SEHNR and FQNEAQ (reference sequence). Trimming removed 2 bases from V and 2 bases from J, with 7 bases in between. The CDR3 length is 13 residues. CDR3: CASSLSGAYEQYF. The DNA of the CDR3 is TGTGCCAGCAGCTTATCCGGGGCCTACGAGCAGTACTTC.

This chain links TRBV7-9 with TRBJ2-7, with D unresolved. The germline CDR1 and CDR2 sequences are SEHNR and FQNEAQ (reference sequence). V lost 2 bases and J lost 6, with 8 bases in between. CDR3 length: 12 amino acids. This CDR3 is CASSLSTREQYF. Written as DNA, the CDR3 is TGTGCCAGCAGCTTATCTACTCGCGAGCAGTACTTC.

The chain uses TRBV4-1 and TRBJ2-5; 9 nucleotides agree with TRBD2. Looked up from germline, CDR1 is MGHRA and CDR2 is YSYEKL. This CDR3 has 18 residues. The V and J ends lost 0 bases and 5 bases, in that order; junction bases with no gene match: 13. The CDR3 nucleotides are TGCGCCAGCAGCCAAGATCTCGCGCCCCTAGCGGGGCGGGAGACCCAGTACTTC. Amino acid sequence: CASSQDLAPLAGRETQYF.

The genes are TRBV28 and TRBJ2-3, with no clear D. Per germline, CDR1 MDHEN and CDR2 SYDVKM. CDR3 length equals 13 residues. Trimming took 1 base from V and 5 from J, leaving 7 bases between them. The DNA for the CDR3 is TGTGCCAGCAGTTTATTCCCGGGAGATACGCAGTATTTT. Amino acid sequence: CASSLFPGDTQYF.

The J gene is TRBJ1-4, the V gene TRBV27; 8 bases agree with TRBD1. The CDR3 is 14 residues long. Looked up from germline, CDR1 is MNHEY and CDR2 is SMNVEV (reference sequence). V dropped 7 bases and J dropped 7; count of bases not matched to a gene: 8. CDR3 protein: CASTSPGGFEKLFF. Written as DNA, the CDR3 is TGTGCCAGCACCTCCCCAGGGGGCTTTGAAAAACTGTTTTTT.

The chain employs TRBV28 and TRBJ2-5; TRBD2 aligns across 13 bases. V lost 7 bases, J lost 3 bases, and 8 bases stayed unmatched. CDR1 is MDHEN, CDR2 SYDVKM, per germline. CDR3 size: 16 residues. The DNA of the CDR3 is TGTGCCAGCACCTGGACTAGCGGGAGTAGAAAAGAGACCCAGTACTTC. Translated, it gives CASTWTSGSRKETQYF.

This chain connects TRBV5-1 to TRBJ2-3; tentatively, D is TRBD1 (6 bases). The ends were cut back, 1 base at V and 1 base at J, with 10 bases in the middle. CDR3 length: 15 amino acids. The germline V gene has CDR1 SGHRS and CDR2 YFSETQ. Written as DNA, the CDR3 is TGCGCCAGCAGCTTGAAGGGGGAGCGCACAGATACGCAGTATTTT. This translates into CASSLKGERTDTQYF.

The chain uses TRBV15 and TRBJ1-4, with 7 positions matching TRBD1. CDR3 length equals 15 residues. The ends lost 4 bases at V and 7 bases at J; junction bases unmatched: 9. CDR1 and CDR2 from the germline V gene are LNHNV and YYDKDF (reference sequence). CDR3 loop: CATSTNDRDGEKLFF. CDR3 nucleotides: TGTGCCACCAGCACCAACGACAGGGATGGTGAAAAACTGTTTTTT.

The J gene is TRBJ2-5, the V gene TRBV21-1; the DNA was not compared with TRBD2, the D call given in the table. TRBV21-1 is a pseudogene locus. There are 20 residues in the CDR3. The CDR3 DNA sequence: TGTGCCAGCAGCAAACGTTTCTGGGGTGCCCTGGGACTAGCGGAAGAGACCCAGTACTTC. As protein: CASSKRFWGALGLAEETQYF.

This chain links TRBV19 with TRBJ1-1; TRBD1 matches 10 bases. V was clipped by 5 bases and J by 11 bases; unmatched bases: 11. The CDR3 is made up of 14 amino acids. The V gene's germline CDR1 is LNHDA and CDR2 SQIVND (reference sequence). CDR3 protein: CASSHGQGGPMAFF. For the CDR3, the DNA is TGTGCCAGTAGTCATGGACAGGGGGGACCAATGGCTTTCTTT.

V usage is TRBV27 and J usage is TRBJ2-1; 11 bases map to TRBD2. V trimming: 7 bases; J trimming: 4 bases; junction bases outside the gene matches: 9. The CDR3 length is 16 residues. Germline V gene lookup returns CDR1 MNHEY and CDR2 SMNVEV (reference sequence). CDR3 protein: CASTPSGGLLYNEQFF. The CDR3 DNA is TGTGCCAGCACTCCTAGCGGGGGGTTGTTGTACAATGAGCAGTTCTTC.

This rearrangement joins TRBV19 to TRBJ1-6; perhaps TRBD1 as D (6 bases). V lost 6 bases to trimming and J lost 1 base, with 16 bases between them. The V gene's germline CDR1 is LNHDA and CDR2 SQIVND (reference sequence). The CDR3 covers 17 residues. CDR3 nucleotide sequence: TGTGCCAGTAGCCTAATGACAGGTGAATCCTATAATTCACCCCTCCACTTT. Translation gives CASSLMTGESYNSPLHF.

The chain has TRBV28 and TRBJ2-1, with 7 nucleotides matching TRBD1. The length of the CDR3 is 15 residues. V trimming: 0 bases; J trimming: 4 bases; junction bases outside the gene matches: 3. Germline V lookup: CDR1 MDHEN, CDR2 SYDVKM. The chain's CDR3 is CASSLWGQFYNEQFF. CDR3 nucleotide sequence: TGTGCCAGCAGTTTATGGGGACAGTTTTACAATGAGCAGTTCTTC.

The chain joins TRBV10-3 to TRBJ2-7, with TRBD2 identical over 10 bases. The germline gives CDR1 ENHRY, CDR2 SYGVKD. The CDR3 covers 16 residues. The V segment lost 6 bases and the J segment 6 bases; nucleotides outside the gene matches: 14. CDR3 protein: CAISEFGLAVPTEQYF. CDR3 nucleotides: TGTGCCATCAGCGAATTCGGACTAGCGGTCCCAACCGAGCAGTACTTC.

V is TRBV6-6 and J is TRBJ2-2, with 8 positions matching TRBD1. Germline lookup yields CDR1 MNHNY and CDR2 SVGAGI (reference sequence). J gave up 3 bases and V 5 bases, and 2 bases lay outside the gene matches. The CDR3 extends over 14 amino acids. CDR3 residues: CASSMTGDTGELFF. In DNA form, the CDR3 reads TGTGCCAGCAGTATGACAGGGGACACCGGGGAGCTGTTTTTT.

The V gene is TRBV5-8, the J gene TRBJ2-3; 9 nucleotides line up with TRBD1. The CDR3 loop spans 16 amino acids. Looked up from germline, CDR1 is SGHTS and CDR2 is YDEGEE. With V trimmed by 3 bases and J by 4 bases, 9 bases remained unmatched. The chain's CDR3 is CASSYGQGRVADTQYF. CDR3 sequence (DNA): TGTGCCAGCAGCTACGGACAGGGGCGGGTAGCAGATACGCAGTATTTT.

This CDR3 reads CANQAGCGCLQGTYEQYF. The CDR3 DNA is TGTGCCAACCAGGCAGGGTGTGGGTGCCTCCAAGGGACCTACGAGCAGTACTTC. The chain combines TRBV6-4 with TRBJ2-7; possible D gene TRBD1, 5 bases. V lost 10 bases, J lost 2 bases, and 30 bases lay in between. The CDR3 runs to 18 residues. The V gene's germline CDR1 is MRHNA and CDR2 SNTAGT.

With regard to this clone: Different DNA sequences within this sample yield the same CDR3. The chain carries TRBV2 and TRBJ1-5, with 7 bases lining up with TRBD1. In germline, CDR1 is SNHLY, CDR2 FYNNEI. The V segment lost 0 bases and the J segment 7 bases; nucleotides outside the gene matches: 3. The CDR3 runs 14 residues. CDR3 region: CASSEAGGGQPQHF. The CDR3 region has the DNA TGTGCCAGCAGTGAAGCAGGGGGCGGGCAGCCCCAGCATTTT. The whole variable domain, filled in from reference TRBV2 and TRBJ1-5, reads EPEVTQTPSHQVTQMGQEVILRCVPISNHLYFYWYRQILGQKVEFLVSFYNNEISEKSEIFDDQFSVERPDGSNFTLKIRSTKLEDSAMYFCASSEAGGGQPQHFGDGTRLSIL.

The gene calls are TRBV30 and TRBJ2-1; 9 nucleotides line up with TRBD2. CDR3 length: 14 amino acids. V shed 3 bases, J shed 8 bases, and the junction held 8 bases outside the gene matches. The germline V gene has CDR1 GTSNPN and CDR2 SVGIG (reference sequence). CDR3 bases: TGTGCCTGGAGACCTAGGGTAGCGGGAGATGAGCAGTTCTTC. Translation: CAWRPRVAGDEQFF.

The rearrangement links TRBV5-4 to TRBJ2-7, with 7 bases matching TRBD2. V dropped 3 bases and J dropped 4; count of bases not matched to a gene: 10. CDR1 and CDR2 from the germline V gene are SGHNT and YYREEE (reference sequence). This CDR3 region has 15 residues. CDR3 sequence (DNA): TGTGCCAGCAGCTGGCTGGGAGGGAAAGCTTACGAGCAGTACTTC. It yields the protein CASSWLGGKAYEQYF.

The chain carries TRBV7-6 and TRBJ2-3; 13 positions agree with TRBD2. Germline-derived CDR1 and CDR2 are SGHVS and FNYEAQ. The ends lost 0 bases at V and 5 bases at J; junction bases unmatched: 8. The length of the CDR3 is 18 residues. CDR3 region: CASSLALLAGGQQDTQYF. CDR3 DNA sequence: TGTGCCAGCAGCTTAGCGCTACTAGCGGGAGGGCAGCAAGATACGCAGTATTTT.